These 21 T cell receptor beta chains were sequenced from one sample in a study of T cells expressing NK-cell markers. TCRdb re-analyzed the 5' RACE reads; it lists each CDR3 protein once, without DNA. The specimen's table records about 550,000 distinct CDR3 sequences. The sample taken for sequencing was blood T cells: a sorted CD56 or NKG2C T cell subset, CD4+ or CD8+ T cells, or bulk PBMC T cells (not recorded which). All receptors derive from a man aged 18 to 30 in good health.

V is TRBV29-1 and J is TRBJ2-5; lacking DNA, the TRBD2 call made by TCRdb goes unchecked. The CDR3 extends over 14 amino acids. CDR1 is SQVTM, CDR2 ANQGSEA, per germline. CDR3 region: CSVGSGSGAETQYF.

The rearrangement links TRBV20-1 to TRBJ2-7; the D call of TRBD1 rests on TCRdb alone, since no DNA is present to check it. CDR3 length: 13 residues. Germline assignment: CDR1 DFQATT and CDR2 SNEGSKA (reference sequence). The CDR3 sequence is CSASRQGMYEQYF.

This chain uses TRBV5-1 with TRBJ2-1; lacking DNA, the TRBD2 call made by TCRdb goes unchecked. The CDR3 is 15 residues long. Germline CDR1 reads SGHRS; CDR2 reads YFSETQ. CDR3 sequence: CASRDGTSGVDEQFF.

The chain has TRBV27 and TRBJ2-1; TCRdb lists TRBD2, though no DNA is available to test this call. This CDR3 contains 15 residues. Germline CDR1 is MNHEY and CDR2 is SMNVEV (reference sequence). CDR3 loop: CASSLDRGRVNEQFF.

CDR3 sequence reads: CSTAGHNTGELFF. V usage is TRBV29-1 and J usage is TRBJ2-2; TCRdb names TRBD1, which stays unverified in the absence of DNA. The CDR3 is made up of 13 amino acids. Per the germline V gene, CDR1 is SQVTM and CDR2 is ANQGSEA.

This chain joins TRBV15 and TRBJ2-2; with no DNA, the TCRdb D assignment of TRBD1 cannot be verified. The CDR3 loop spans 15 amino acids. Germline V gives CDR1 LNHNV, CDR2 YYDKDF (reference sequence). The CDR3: CATSRVLGDTGELFF.

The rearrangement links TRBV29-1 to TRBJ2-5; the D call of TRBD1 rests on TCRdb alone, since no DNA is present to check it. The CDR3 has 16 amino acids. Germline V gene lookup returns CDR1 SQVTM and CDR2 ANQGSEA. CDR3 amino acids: CSVGQGDFRLSETQYF.

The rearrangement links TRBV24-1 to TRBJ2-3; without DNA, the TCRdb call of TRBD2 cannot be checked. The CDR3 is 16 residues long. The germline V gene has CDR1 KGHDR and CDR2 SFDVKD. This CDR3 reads CATSDKTGPSTDTQYF.

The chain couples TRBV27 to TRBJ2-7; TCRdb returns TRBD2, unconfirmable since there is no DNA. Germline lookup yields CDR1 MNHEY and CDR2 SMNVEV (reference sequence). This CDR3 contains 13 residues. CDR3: CASSPGWAYEQYF.

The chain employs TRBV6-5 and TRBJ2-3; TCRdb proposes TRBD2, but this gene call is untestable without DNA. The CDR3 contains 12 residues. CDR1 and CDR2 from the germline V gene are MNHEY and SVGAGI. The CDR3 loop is CASSSATNTQYF.

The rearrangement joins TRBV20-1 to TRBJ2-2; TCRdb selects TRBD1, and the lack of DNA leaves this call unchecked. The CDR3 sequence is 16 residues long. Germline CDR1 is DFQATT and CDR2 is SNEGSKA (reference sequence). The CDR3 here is CSARATGGTNTGELFF.

The CDR3 reads CASSYSINLAATDTQYF. J is TRBJ2-3 and V is TRBV6-5. CDR3 size: 17 residues. CDR1 is MNHEY, CDR2 SVGAGI, per germline.

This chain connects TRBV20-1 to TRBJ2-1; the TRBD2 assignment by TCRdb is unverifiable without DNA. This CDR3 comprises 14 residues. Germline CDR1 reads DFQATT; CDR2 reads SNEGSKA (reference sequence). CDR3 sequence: CRTLALSSYNEQFF.

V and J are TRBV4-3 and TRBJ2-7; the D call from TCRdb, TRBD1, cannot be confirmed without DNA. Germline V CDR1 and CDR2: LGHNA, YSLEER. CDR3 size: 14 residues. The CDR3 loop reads CASSQTGGKNEQYF.

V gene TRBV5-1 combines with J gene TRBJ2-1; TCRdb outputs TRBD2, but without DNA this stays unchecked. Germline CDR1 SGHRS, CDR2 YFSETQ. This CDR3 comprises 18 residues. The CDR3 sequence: CASSFALAGDGSYNEQFF.

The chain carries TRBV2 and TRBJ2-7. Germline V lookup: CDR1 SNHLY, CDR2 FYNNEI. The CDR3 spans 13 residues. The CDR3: CASGKGINHEQYF.

This chain's CDR3 is CASSQAVKVAGANVLTF. The rearrangement uses TRBV4-2 and TRBJ2-6. Germline-derived CDR1 and CDR2 are LGHNA and YNFKEQ. This CDR3 region has 17 residues.

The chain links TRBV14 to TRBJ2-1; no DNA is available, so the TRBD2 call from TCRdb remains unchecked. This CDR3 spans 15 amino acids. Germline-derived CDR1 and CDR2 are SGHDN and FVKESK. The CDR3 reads CASSQGSSRRGEQFF.

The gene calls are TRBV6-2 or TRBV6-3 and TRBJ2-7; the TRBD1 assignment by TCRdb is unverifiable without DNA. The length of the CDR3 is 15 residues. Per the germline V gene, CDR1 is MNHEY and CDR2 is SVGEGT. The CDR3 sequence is CASSYYGTAIYEQYF.

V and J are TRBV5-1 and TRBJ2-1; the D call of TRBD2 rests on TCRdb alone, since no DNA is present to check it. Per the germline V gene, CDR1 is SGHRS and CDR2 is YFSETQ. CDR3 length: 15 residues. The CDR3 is CASSAGERGVHEQFF.

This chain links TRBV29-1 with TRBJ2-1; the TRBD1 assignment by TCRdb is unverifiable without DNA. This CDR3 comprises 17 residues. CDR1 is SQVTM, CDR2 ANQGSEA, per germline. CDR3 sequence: CSVSAVQGRERVNEQFF.